This T cell receptor beta chain was sequenced during a study of blood T cell repertoires in COVID-19. The overall study: Acute and convalescent COVID-19 samples came from the United States, Italy and Spain. T cells, B-cell-depleted T cells, or PBMCs provided the cDNA or gDNA that served as material.

The Seattle site enrolled patients during active infection and followed them longitudinally. The V and J ends lost 4 bases and 10 bases, in that order; junction bases with no gene match: 13. CDR1 is LGHNA, CDR2 YSLEER, per germline. The CDR3 is 16 amino acids. Authors' data handling: Scientists estimated how many nucleated cells there were by amplifying reference gene primers. The table came from immunoSEQ multiplex PCR; TCRdb's copy has only in-frame clones and leaves some out. V and J calls and clone size follow that table, whereas D and trimming were derived from the DNA. The table records 200,000 or so clones, about 85% of them present only once.

The specimen sequenced was peripheral blood. The TCR was taken from a man in his sixties with COVID-19, enrolled during active disease. V is TRBV4-3 and J is TRBJ1-4, with 9 bases identical to TRBD1. For the CDR3, the DNA is TGCGCCAGCAGCCGGAACCTACAGGGGGCGGGGGGAAAACTGTTTTTT. Amino acid sequence: CASSRNLQGAGGKLFF.